This is a list of T cell receptor beta chains from one sample in a study of shared clonotypes between healthy human individuals. Some clones are missing from TCRdb's copy, which holds only in-frame ones; the method was immunoSEQ multiplex PCR. The sample lists around 750,000 clones, approximately 79% occurring once. The sequenced sample was memory CD4+ T cells sorted from blood. Receptor source: a woman in her twenties or thirties in good health. Each CDR3 is given with its conserved first and last residue. The D gene is left open where the match is weak. Part of the rows lack a size; the others show once, few, many or a class for expanded clones.

- TRBJ1-5 - TRBV11-2 TGTGCCAGCAGCGACGGCGGGGGACAGCCCCAGCATTTT CASSDGGGQPQHF
- TRBJ2-7 TRBD1 TRBV28 TGTGCCAGCAGTGGACAGGGAAACGAGCAGTACTTC CASSGQGNEQYF
- TRBJ2-6 - TRBV5-1 TGCGCCAGCAGCACAGGGCTCTCTGGGGCCAACGTCCTGACTTTC CASSTGLSGANVLTF
once TRBJ1-4 - TRBV2 TGTGCCAGCAGAGGCCAGATTAATGAAAAACTGTTTTTT CASRGQINEKLFF
- TRBJ1-4 - TRBV6-6 TGTGCCAGCACCTACGGGGGGGGAGGAGAAAAACTGTTTTTT CASTYGGGGEKLFF
- TRBJ1-1 TRBD1 TRBV11-1 TGTGCCAGCAGCTTAGGCTGGGACAGAGGGACTGAAGCTTTCTTT CASSLGWDRGTEAFF
- TRBJ2-7 TRBD2 TRBV18 TGTGCCAGCTCACCAGGAAGCGGGAGGTACGAGCAGTACTTC CASSPGSGRYEQYF
many TRBJ2-1 TRBD1 TRBV6-1 TGTGCCAGCAGCGTAAAGCAGGGGGATGAGCAGTTCTTC CASSVKQGDEQFF
- TRBJ2-6 TRBD1 TRBV7-6 TGTGCCAGCAGCTTTAGGGGACAGGGCACCGGTGGGGCCAACGTCCTGACTTTC CASSFRGQGTGGANVLTF
- TRBJ1-5 - TRBV29-1 TGCAGCGTTGGCGGACAGAGCAATCAGCCCCAGCATTTT CSVGGQSNQPQHF
- TRBJ2-7 - TRBV11-3 TGTGCCAGCAGCTGGGGGGTAGGGGACGAGCAGTACTTC CASSWGVGDEQYF
once TRBJ2-5 - TRBV7-2 TGTGCCAGCAGCTTAGGCAGGGGCCAAGAGACCCAGTACTTC CASSLGRGQETQYF
- TRBJ2-7 TRBD2 TRBV19 TGTGCCAGTAGTGCTAGCGGGAGTGCTCAGTACGAGCAGTACTTC CASSASGSAQYEQYF
- TRBJ1-2 - TRBV5-1 TGCGCCAGCAGCCCCACAGGGTACGGCTACACCTTC CASSPTGYGYTF
once TRBJ2-7 - TRBV18 TGTGCCAGCTCACCACCGGAGCAGGGTACCTACGAGCAGTACTTC CASSPPEQGTYEQYF
- TRBJ2-4 - TRBV25-1 TGTGCCAGCAGGGGACAAGATTCTCTAGCCAAAAACATTCAGTACTTC CASRGQDSLAKNIQYF
- TRBJ1-1 - TRBV18 TGTGCCAGCTCACCATATCCCCAGGTGAACACTGAAGCTTTCTTT CASSPYPQVNTEAFF
- TRBJ2-6 TRBD1 TRBV10-2 TGCGCCAGCAGTCCAAGACAGGGCGGCGGGGCCAACGTCCTGACTTTC CASSPRQGGGANVLTF
- TRBJ2-7 TRBD1 TRBV6-1 TGTGCCAGCAGTGATGGACAGGGTTGGGAGCAGTACTTC CASSDGQGWEQYF
- TRBJ2-1 TRBD2 TRBV27 TGTGCCAGCAGCCGTTCGATAGCGGGAGAAGGTGAGCAGTTCTTC CASSRSIAGEGEQFF
- TRBJ1-2 - TRBV13 TGTGCCAGCAGCCTTATGACAGGATTGGGCTATGGCTACACCTTC CASSLMTGLGYGYTF
- TRBJ1-1 - TRBV11-2 TGTGCCAGCGCTAGGGGGGGCGTCACTGAAGCTTTCTTT CASARGGVTEAFF
- TRBJ2-5 - TRBV7-3 TGTGCCAGCAGCTTCACCGACAGCAACCAAGAGACCCAGTACTTC CASSFTDSNQETQYF
- TRBJ2-3 TRBD2 TRBV7-3 TGTGCCAGCAGCTTAGAACTAGCGGGATGGGATACGCAGTATTTT CASSLELAGWDTQYF
- TRBJ1-1 TRBD1 TRBV5-1 TGCGCCAGCAGCTTGGATCCGGGACAGGGTTTTACTGAAGCTTTCTTT CASSLDPGQGFTEAFF
- TRBJ2-6 - TRBV25-1 TGTGCCAGCAGTGTCGTTCTAGAACTGGACAAGTCGGGCCAACGTCCTGACTTC CASSVVLELDKSGQRPDF
- TRBJ2-1 TRBD2 TRBV2 TGTGCCAGCAATCAACTAGCGAGTTACAATGAGCAGTTCTTC CASNQLASYNEQFF
- TRBJ2-7 TRBD2 TRBV5-1 TGCGCCAGCAGCTTGTTGTCTAGCGGGAGTATCGAGCAGTACTTC CASSLLSSGSIEQYF
- TRBJ2-1 - TRBV2 TGTGCCAGCAGGAAGGACTCGCGTGAGCAGTTCTTC CASRKDSREQFF
- TRBJ2-3 TRBD2 TRBV4-2 TGTGCCAGCAGCCAAGGGGGACTAGCAGATACGCAGTATTTT CASSQGGLADTQYF
- TRBJ2-1 - TRBV21-1 TGTGCCAGCAGCATTACTAGCGGGAGTTTCTACAATGAGCAGTTCTTC CASSITSGSFYNEQFF
many TRBJ2-7 - TRBV19 TGTGCCAGTAGATTTCTGCCCGGGGCTAATTACGAGCAGTACTTC CASRFLPGANYEQYF
- TRBJ1-4 - TRBV28 TGTGCCACCATCTTCGCCGGGGGTTCTAATGAAAAACTGTTTTTT CATIFAGGSNEKLFF
- TRBJ2-1 - TRBV7-2 TGTGCCAGCAGCGTGCCGACTATCCCCTCCTACAATGAGCAGTTCTTC CASSVPTIPSYNEQFF
- TRBJ2-7 - TRBV9 TGTGCCAGCAGCGTAGTTCCGACTACCTACGAGCAGTACTTC CASSVVPTTYEQYF
once TRBJ1-2 - TRBV6-5 TGTGCCAGCAGTCCCGACGGCAGGGAGCATGGCTACACCTTC CASSPDGREHGYTF
- TRBJ2-7 - TRBV6-6 TGTGCCAGCAGTTACTCGACCCCCGGAGCCTACGAGCAGTACTTC CASSYSTPGAYEQYF
- TRBJ1-1 - TRBV28 TGTGCCAGCAAACCGGACAGAACGAACACTGAAGCTTTCTTT CASKPDRTNTEAFF
- TRBJ2-5 - TRBV5-1 TGCGCCAGCAGCACGAACCGCGAGACCCAGTACTTC CASSTNRETQYF
- TRBJ2-3 - TRBV11-1 TGTGCCAGCAGCCAAAACAGCGGTACGCAGTATTTT CASSQNSGTQYF
- TRBJ2-7 TRBD2 TRBV27 TGTGCCAGCAGTTTATCAGCGGGAGGTCCGTACGAGCAGTACTTC CASSLSAGGPYEQYF
- TRBJ2-7 - TRBV2 TGTGCCAGCAGTGATAACTTGTTCTCCTACGAGCAGTACTTC CASSDNLFSYEQYF
- TRBJ2-1 TRBD2 TRBV29-1 TGCAGCAGCGCCGGGACTAGCGCCCATGAGCAGTTCTTC CSSAGTSAHEQFF
- TRBJ1-1 TRBD1 TRBV27 TGTGCCAGCAGATGGGACAGGGGGACTGAAGCTTTCTTT CASRWDRGTEAFF
- TRBJ2-3 TRBD2 TRBV6-4 TGTGCCAGCAGTGTTAGCGGGCTGGATACGCAGTATTTT CASSVSGLDTQYF
- TRBJ2-2 TRBD1 TRBV9 TGTGCCAGCAGCGTCCGACAGGGGTCCGCGAACACCGGGGAGCTGTTTTTT CASSVRQGSANTGELFF
- TRBJ2-5 - TRBV5-8 TGTGCCAGCAGCTTGACCCATTCGGGGGAAGAGACCCAGTACTTC CASSLTHSGEETQYF
- TRBJ2-2 - TRBV7-7 TGTGCCAGCAGCTTTGCCGGGGCGAACACCGGGGAGCTGTTTTTT CASSFAGANTGELFF